Each of the 5 T cell receptor beta chains below was sequenced from the same sample in a study of T-cell memory formation after mild COVID-19. TCRdb redid the calling of the 5' RACE reads with MiXCR, one entry per CDR3 protein. The sample has about 340,000 distinct CDR3 sequences; under 25% are singletons. The sample comprised PBMCs or a T cell subset sorted from them (not recorded which). The receptor source for this set is an adult woman who had mild COVID-19 (a few samples of this study predate the infection). Cell type and time point are not known.

V gene TRBV5-1 combines with J gene TRBJ1-2; D unclear. The CDR3 loop spans 18 amino acids. Germline lookup yields CDR1 SGHRS and CDR2 YFSETQ. V lost 0 bases, J lost 0 bases, and 18 bases lay in between. CDR3 residues: CASSLEGPRGLANYGYTF. The CDR3 DNA reads as TGCGCCAGCAGCTTGGAGGGCCCAAGAGGGCTAGCTAACTATGGCTACACCTTC.

A few counts support this clonotype. The chain combines TRBV6-5 with TRBJ2-1; 8 nucleotides match TRBD2. Trimming cost V 2 bases and J 5 bases; bases outside gene matches: 5. The CDR3 contains 15 residues. Germline V gene data show CDR1 as MNHEY and CDR2 as SVGAGI. CDR3 DNA sequence: TGTGCCAGCAGTTACACAGGACTAGCTCACAATGAGCAGTTCTTC. It translates to CASSYTGLAHNEQFF.

This rearrangement joins TRBV27 to TRBJ2-1; D is undetermined. CDR3 length equals 14 residues. Germline V gives CDR1 MNHEY, CDR2 SMNVEV (reference sequence). The ends were cut back, 6 bases at V and 5 bases at J, with 14 bases in the middle. The CDR3: CASSLSRSDNEQFF. For the CDR3, the DNA is TGTGCCAGCAGCCTGTCAAGGTCAGACAATGAGCAGTTCTTC.

This chain links TRBV11-1 with TRBJ2-7; 14 nucleotides match TRBD2. V dropped 3 bases and J dropped 2; count of bases not matched to a gene: 6. This CDR3 contains 17 residues. Germline-derived CDR1 and CDR2 are SGHAT and FQDESV (reference sequence). As DNA, the CDR3 is TGTGCCAGCAGCTTCGGGACTAGCGGGAGCTCGGCCTACGAGCAGTACTTC. It is translated as CASSFGTSGSSAYEQYF.

The chain carries TRBV4-2 and TRBJ2-7; D unresolved. V shed 0 bases and J shed 4 bases, with 7 bases lying between them. Germline V lookup: CDR1 LGHNA, CDR2 YNFKEQ. The CDR3 has 13 residues. The CDR3: CASSQEREYEQYF. In nucleotides, the CDR3 is TGTGCCAGCAGCCAAGAGAGAGAGTACGAGCAGTACTTC.